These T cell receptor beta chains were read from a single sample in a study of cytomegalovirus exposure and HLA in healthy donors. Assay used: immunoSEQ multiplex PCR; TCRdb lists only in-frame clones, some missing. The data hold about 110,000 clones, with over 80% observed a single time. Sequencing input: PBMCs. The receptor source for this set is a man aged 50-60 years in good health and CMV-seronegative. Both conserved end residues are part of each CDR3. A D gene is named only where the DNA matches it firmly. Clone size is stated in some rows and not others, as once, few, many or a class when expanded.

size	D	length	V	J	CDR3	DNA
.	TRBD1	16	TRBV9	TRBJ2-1	CASSVAGTGAYNEQFF	TGTGCCAGCAGCGTAGCGGGTACAGGGGCCTACAATGAGCAGTTCTTC
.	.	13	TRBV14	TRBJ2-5	CASSPQGQETQYF	TGTGCCAGCAGCCCCCAGGGACAAGAGACCCAGTACTTC
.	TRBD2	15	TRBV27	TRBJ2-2	CASRRTSASTGELFF	TGTGCCAGCAGAAGGACTAGCGCGAGCACCGGGGAGCTGTTTTTT
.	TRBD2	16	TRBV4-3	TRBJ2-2	CASSPLAGVGTGELFF	TGCGCCAGCAGCCCGTTAGCGGGAGTGGGGACCGGGGAGCTGTTTTTT
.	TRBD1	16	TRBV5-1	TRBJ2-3	CASSWGTGASTDTQYF	TGCGCCAGCAGCTGGGGGACAGGGGCTAGCACAGATACGCAGTATTTT
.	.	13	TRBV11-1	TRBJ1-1	CASSSNSNTEAFF	TGTGCCAGCAGCTCTAATTCGAACACTGAAGCTTTCTTT
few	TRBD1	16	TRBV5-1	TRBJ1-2	CASSALDRAGAYGYTF	TGCGCCAGCAGCGCCCTAGACAGGGCTGGGGCCTATGGCTACACCTTC
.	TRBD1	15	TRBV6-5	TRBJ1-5	CASSAGTGGNQPQHF	TGTGCCAGCAGTGCCGGGACAGGGGGCAATCAGCCCCAGCATTTT
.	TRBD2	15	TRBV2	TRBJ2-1	CASRRLAASYNEQFF	TGTGCCAGCAGGCGACTAGCGGCCTCCTACAATGAGCAGTTCTTC
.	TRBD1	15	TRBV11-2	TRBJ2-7	CASSFSGTDTYEQYF	TGTGCCAGCAGCTTTTCCGGGACAGACACCTACGAGCAGTACTTC
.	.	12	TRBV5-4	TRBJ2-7	CASSGGTNEQYF	TGTGCCAGCAGCGGAGGGACCAACGAGCAGTACTTC
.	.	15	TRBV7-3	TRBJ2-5	CASSPQPGSQETQYF	TGTGCCAGCAGCCCCCAACCCGGTTCCCAAGAGACCCAGTACTTC
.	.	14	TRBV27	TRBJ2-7	CASSLAGISYEQYF	TGTGCCAGCAGTTTAGCGGGGATCTCCTACGAGCAGTACTTC
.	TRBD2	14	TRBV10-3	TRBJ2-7	CAISASGSAGEQYF	TGTGCCATCAGTGCAAGCGGGAGCGCGGGCGAGCAGTACTTC
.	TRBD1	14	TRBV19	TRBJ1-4	CASTRDRGNEKLFF	TGTGCCAGTACCAGGGACAGGGGGAATGAAAAACTGTTTTTT
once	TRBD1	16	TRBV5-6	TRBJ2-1	CASSAYHGQGVYEQFF	TGTGCCAGCAGCGCCTATCACGGACAGGGGGTTTATGAGCAGTTCTTC
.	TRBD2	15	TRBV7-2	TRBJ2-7	CASSLGSSGYREQYF	TGTGCCAGCAGCTTAGGCTCTAGCGGGTATAGGGAGCAGTACTTC
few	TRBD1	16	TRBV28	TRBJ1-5	CASRNMGDSSNQPQHF	TGTGCCAGCAGGAATATGGGGGACAGTAGCAATCAGCCCCAGCATTTT
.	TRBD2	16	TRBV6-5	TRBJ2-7	CASSWDQTSGAYEQYF	TGTGCCAGCAGTTGGGACCAGACTAGCGGGGCCTACGAGCAGTACTTC
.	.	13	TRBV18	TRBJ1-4	CASSPGGVEKLFF	TGTGCCAGCTCACCGGGCGGGGTTGAAAAACTGTTTTTT
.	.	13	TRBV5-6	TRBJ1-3	CASSSTSGNTIYF	TGTGCCAGCAGCTCCACTTCTGGAAACACCATATATTTT
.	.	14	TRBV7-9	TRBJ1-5	CASSLTGGNQPQHF	TGTGCCAGCAGCTTAACCGGTGGCAATCAGCCCCAGCATTTT
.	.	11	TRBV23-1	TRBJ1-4	CASSSNEKLFF	TGCGCCAGCAGTTCTAACGAAAAACTGTTTTTT
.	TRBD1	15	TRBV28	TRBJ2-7	CASSLSQGAFYEQYF	TGTGCCAGCAGTTTATCTCAGGGGGCGTTTTACGAGCAGTACTTC
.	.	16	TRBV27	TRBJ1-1	CASSPPGLGYGTEAFF	TGTGCCAGCAGTCCCCCGGGTCTAGGTTATGGAACTGAAGCTTTCTTT
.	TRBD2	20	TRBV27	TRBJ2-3	CASSLSGSLAGGPSTDTQYF	TGTGCCAGCAGTTTATCGGGGAGTCTAGCGGGGGGCCCGAGCACAGATACGCAGTATTTT
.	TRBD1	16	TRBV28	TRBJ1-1	CASSLGQTGFGREAFF	TGTGCCAGCAGTTTAGGCCAGACAGGGTTTGGCCGTGAAGCTTTCTTT
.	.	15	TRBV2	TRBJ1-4	CASSTDRSVGEKLFF	TGTGCCAGCAGTACCGACAGGTCGGTAGGGGAAAAACTGTTTTTT
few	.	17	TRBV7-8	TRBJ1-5	CASSLAHSRTGNQPQHF	TGTGCCAGCAGCTTAGCTCACAGTAGAACCGGCAATCAGCCCCAGCATTTT
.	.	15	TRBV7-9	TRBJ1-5	CASSYTGSRNQPQHF	TGTGCCAGCAGCTATACAGGGTCCCGCAATCAGCCCCAGCATTTT
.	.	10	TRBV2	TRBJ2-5	CASGGETQYF	TGTGCCAGCGGGGGGGAGACCCAGTACTTC
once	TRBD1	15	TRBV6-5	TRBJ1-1	CASTRQGDSGSEAFF	TGTGCCAGCACCCGACAGGGCGATTCTGGGAGTGAAGCTTTCTTT
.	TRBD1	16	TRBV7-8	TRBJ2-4	CASSLGQGVAKNIQYF	TGTGCCAGCAGCTTAGGACAGGGGGTCGCCAAAAACATTCAGTACTTC
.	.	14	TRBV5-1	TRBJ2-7	CASSPLGPPHEQYF	TGCGCCAGCAGCCCCCTGGGGCCCCCCCACGAGCAGTACTTC
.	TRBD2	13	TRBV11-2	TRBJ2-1	CASSLTSVNEQFF	TGTGCCAGCAGCTTGACTAGCGTCAATGAGCAGTTCTTC
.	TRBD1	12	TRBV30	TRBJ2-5	CAVGTVQETQYF	TGTGCCGTTGGGACAGTTCAAGAGACCCAGTACTTC
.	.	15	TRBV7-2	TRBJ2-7	CASSQEGSGSYEQYF	TGTGCCAGCAGCCAGGAGGGTAGCGGATCCTACGAGCAGTACTTC
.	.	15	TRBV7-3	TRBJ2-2	CASSLTSPNTGELFF	TGTGCCAGCAGCTTAACTAGCCCCAACACCGGGGAGCTGTTTTTT
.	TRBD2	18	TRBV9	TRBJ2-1	CASSVGPRLAGGVNEQFF	TGTGCCAGCAGCGTAGGCCCTCGACTAGCGGGGGGGGTAAATGAGCAGTTCTTC
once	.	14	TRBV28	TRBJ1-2	CASSLKAELHGYTF	TGTGCCAGCAGTTTAAAGGCGGAACTTCATGGCTACACCTTC
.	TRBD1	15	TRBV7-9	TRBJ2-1	CASSPGTDSYNEQFF	TGTGCCAGCAGCCCTGGGACAGATTCCTACAATGAGCAGTTCTTC
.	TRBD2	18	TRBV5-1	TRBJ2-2	CASSSPSLAGVSAGELFF	TGCGCCAGCAGCTCGCCCTCTCTAGCGGGAGTGTCGGCCGGGGAGCTGTTTTTT
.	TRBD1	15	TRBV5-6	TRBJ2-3	CASSLRTGRRDTQYF	TGTGCCAGCAGCTTGAGGACAGGGCGTCGGGATACGCAGTATTTT
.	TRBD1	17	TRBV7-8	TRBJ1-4	CASSLDPRDRADEKLFF	TGTGCCAGCAGCTTAGACCCCCGGGACAGGGCGGATGAAAAACTGTTTTTT
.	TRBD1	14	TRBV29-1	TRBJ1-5	CSVVGQGPNQPQHF	TGCAGCGTTGTGGGACAGGGGCCCAATCAGCCCCAGCATTTT
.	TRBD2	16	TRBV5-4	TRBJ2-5	CASSLGLGKVGETQYF	TGTGCCAGCAGCCTGGGACTAGGAAAGGTGGGGGAGACCCAGTACTTC
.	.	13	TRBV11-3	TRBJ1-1	CASSSGDRDEAFF	TGTGCCAGCAGCTCGGGAGACCGAGATGAAGCTTTCTTT
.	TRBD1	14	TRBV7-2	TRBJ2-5	CASSSDRGPETQYF	TGTGCCAGCAGTTCGGACAGGGGTCCGGAGACCCAGTACTTC
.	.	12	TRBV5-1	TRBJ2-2	CASTRNAGELFF	TGCGCCAGCACTAGGAACGCCGGGGAGCTGTTTTTT
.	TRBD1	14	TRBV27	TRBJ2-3	CASSWTGDLDTQYF	TGTGCCAGCAGTTGGACAGGGGATTTAGATACGCAGTATTTT
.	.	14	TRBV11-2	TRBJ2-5	CASSLVGGLETQYF	TGTGCCAGCAGCTTAGTTGGCGGGTTAGAGACCCAGTACTTC
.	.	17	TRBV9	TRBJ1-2	CASSAPLAGSNPYGYTF	TGTGCCAGCAGCGCGCCTCTGGCGGGCAGCAACCCCTATGGCTACACCTTC
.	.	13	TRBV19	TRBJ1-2	CASSIGEYYGYTF	TGTGCCAGTAGTATCGGAGAATACTATGGCTACACCTTC
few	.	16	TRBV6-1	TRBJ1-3	CASSGHPGTYGNTIYF	TGTGCCAGCAGTGGACACCCCGGGACATATGGAAACACCATATATTTT
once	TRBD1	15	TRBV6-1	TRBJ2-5	CASSVRQGLKETQYF	TGTGCCAGCAGTGTGCGACAGGGGCTAAAGGAGACCCAGTACTTC